These 25 T cell receptor beta chains originate from one sample sequenced in a study of shared clonotypes between healthy human individuals. TCRdb's copy holds only in-frame clones and misses some; the assay was immunoSEQ multiplex PCR. In the table there are roughly 500,000 clones, almost 80% of which are singletons. The source material was PBMCs. The origin of the receptors is a woman aged 40 to 50 in good health. Some clones in this sample may be carry-over from other donors' samples.

With regard to this clone: This likely stems from a read error, as it lies one base from a far larger clone. V gene TRBV5-1 combines with J gene TRBJ2-5, with unresolved D. TRBJ2-7 matches the DNA end more closely, so the J call is doubtful. Germline V gives CDR1 SGHRS, CDR2 YFSETQ. The CDR3 length is 13 residues. The CDR3 sequence: CASSAEIPYEQYF. The CDR3 DNA sequence: TGCGCCAGTTCGGCGGAGATCCCCTACGAGCAGTACTTC.

This clone was detected a few times. CDR3 amino acids: CAWSVEAFEANVLTF. The DNA for the CDR3 is TGTGCCTGGAGTGTAGAGGCCTTTGAGGCCAACGTCCTGACTTTC. This rearrangement joins TRBV30 to TRBJ2-6; D not resolved. Trimming shortened V by 0 bases and J by 6 bases, and 12 bases separated the two germline ends. In germline, CDR1 is GTSNPN, CDR2 SVGIG (reference sequence). The CDR3 covers 15 residues.

This chain joins TRBV28 and TRBJ2-5; 14 bases align to TRBD2. CDR1 and CDR2 (germline): MDHEN, SYDVKM. V lost 5 bases to trimming and J lost 5 bases; unmatched junction nucleotides: 22. The CDR3 has 21 residues. CDR3: CASSNSAGTSGSGLMEETQYF. The CDR3 DNA reads as TGTGCCAGCAGTAATTCCGCCGGGACTAGCGGGAGTGGCCTGATGGAGGAGACCCAGTACTTC.

The gene calls are TRBV6-1 and TRBJ2-1, with D perhaps TRBD2 (6 bases). The germline gives CDR1 MNHNS, CDR2 SASEGT. Trimming took 3 bases from V and 0 from J, leaving 12 bases between them. The CDR3 contains 16 residues. The CDR3 bases are TGTGCCAGCAGTGAGGTAGCGGAAAGCTCCTACAATGAGCAGTTCTTC. This sequence encodes CASSEVAESSYNEQFF.

This rearrangement joins TRBV5-1 to TRBJ2-3; D possibly uses TRBD1 or TRBD2 (5 bases each). Per germline, CDR1 SGHRS and CDR2 YFSETQ. V gave up 1 base and J gave up 0 bases, with 12 bases separating them. This CDR3 region has 16 residues. The chain's CDR3 is CASSLWGRSSTDTQYF. The CDR3 bases are TGCGCCAGCAGCTTGTGGGGACGTTCTAGCACAGATACGCAGTATTTT.

As DNA, the CDR3 is TGTGCCAGTAGTATGAGGGTGTATCAGCCCCAGCATTTT. Amino acid sequence: CASSMRVYQPQHF. The chain combines TRBV19 with TRBJ1-5; no definite D call. The germline gives CDR1 LNHDA, CDR2 SQIVND (reference sequence). CDR3 length: 13 amino acids. Deletions cut 3 bases from V and 5 bases from J, with 8 bases between.

The chain recombines TRBV4-1 with TRBJ2-2; 8 nucleotides agree with TRBD2. This CDR3 is built from 15 residues. Trimming at V came to 1 base and at J to 6 bases, leaving 4 bases not matched to a gene. Germline V gene sequence: CDR1 MGHRA, CDR2 YSYEKL. The CDR3 sequence: CASSQVGLVPGELFF. The CDR3 coding sequence is TGCGCCAGCAGCCAAGTGGGACTAGTGCCCGGGGAGCTGTTTTTT.

The chain uses TRBV6-1 and TRBJ1-2, with unresolved D. Trimming shortened V by 8 bases and J by 4 bases, and 17 bases separated the two germline ends. This CDR3 contains 14 residues. Germline CDR1 and CDR2: MNHNS and SASEGT. The CDR3 region has the DNA TGTGCCAGCCGTCCGGAGACCAGAACCTATGGCTACACCTTC. Its translation: CASRPETRTYGYTF.

V and J are TRBV19 and TRBJ1-2, with 7 bases fitting TRBD1. V was clipped by 2 bases and J by 4 bases; unmatched bases: 10. In germline, CDR1 is LNHDA, CDR2 SQIVND (reference sequence). The CDR3 runs 16 residues. This chain's CDR3 is CASSITGVRRVYGYTF. The CDR3 DNA sequence: TGTGCCAGTAGTATAACAGGGGTTCGGAGGGTCTATGGCTACACCTTC.

This clone was seen only a few times. V is TRBV27 and J is TRBJ2-7, with D perhaps TRBD1 (5 bases). Looked up from germline, CDR1 is MNHEY and CDR2 is SMNVEV (reference sequence). The length of the CDR3 is 16 residues. Trimming removed 2 bases from V and 3 bases from J, with 17 bases in between. The DNA for the CDR3 is TGTGCCAGCAGTTTAGCCGCAGGGCTGACGGACTACGAGCAGTACTTC. Its translation is CASSLAAGLTDYEQYF.

This sequence joins TRBV10-2 and TRBJ2-7, with D tentatively TRBD1 (6 bases). The CDR3 covers 12 residues. Germline V gives CDR1 WSHSY, CDR2 SAAADI. Trimming stripped 6 bases from V and 3 bases from J, with 9 bases between. CDR3 sequence (DNA): TGCGCCAGCAGCTACAGGGACTACGAGCAGTACTTC. This sequence encodes CASSYRDYEQYF.

The rearrangement joins TRBV9 to TRBJ2-7; D remains ambiguous. The CDR3 is 13 amino acids. The V gene lost 5 bases and the J gene lost 6 bases, with 15 bases spanning the gap. Germline V CDR1 and CDR2: SGDLS, YYNGEE. The CDR3 here is CASSGDGTGEQYF. The CDR3 DNA is TGTGCCAGCAGTGGCGACGGAACCGGCGAGCAGTACTTC.

The rearrangement joins TRBV19 to TRBJ2-2, with TRBD2 matching over 16 bases. Germline-derived CDR1 and CDR2 are LNHDA and SQIVND (reference sequence). V shed 7 bases and J 4 bases; nucleotides not matched to a gene: 6. The CDR3 is made up of 17 amino acids. In DNA, the CDR3 is TGTGCCAGTAACCCGGGACTAGCGGGAGGGATCACCGGGGAGCTGTTTTTT. Amino acids: CASNPGLAGGITGELFF.

The chain uses TRBV28 and TRBJ2-7; tentatively, D is TRBD1 or TRBD2 (5 bases each). CDR1 is MDHEN and CDR2 is SYDVKM in the germline V gene. The CDR3 covers 15 residues. Trimming removed 8 bases from V and 0 bases from J, with 17 bases in between. As DNA, the CDR3 is TGTGCCAGCGTCTCCGGGACGGCAAGCTCCTACGAGCAGTACTTC. It encodes CASVSGTASSYEQYF.

The chain couples TRBV18 to TRBJ2-7, with D perhaps matching TRBD2 (5 bases). V lost 3 bases and J 7 bases, leaving 16 bases between the germline ends. Per germline, CDR1 KGHSH and CDR2 LQKENI. The CDR3 loop spans 14 amino acids. The DNA of the CDR3 is TGTGCCAGCTCACCCGAGGACTCCCGGAGGGAGCAGTACTTC. Its protein product is CASSPEDSRREQYF.

The chain carries TRBV27 and TRBJ1-1; unclear D gene. The CDR3 runs to 14 residues. Germline V CDR1 and CDR2: MNHEY, SMNVEV (reference sequence). Trimming pared 6 bases from V and 2 bases from J, leaving 13 bases between. Written as DNA, the CDR3 is TGTGCCAGCAGATACAGAAACTTAAACACTGAAGCTTTCTTT. This codes for CASRYRNLNTEAFF.

The chain couples TRBV19 to TRBJ1-2; TRBD1 aligns across 9 bases. CDR3 length equals 13 residues. V shed 6 bases, J shed 7 bases, and the junction held 6 bases outside the gene matches. The germline gives CDR1 LNHDA, CDR2 SQIVND (reference sequence). The CDR3 DNA reads TGTGCCAGTAGGAGGGGACAGGGCTCTGGCTACACCTTC. It translates to CASRRGQGSGYTF.

The gene calls are TRBV5-1 and TRBJ2-7; a possible D gene is TRBD1 (6 bases). The length of the CDR3 is 15 residues. Trimming cost V 0 bases and J 0 bases, with 10 bases left between them. CDR1 SGHRS and CDR2 YFSETQ come from the germline V gene. CDR3 in amino acids: CASSLAWTDSYEQYF. Written as DNA, the CDR3 is TGCGCCAGCAGCTTGGCGTGGACAGACTCCTACGAGCAGTACTTC.

The rearrangement uses TRBV29-1 and TRBJ2-2; 7 bases align to TRBD1. CDR1 is SQVTM, CDR2 ANQGSEA, per germline. The ends lost 6 bases at V and 0 bases at J; junction bases unmatched: 4. This CDR3 has 14 amino acids. The CDR3 reads CSVPGQPNTGELFF. The DNA of the CDR3 is TGCAGCGTGCCGGGACAGCCGAACACCGGGGAGCTGTTTTTT.

This clone was picked up one time. The gene calls are TRBV11-2 and TRBJ1-1; D not certain. Germline lookup yields CDR1 SGHAT and CDR2 FQNNGV. This CDR3 contains 15 residues. The ends were cut back, 5 bases at V and 3 bases at J, with 16 bases in the middle. CDR3 sequence reads: CASSLLGGRDTEAFF. As DNA, the CDR3 is TGTGCCAGCAGCCTACTGGGAGGTCGCGACACTGAAGCTTTCTTT.

The CDR3 DNA is TGTGCCAGCAGTGACCCCGGGGAGCTGTTTTTT. It is translated as CASSDPGELFF. The chain couples TRBV2 to TRBJ2-2; D unresolved. CDR1 is SNHLY and CDR2 is FYNNEI in the germline V gene. The CDR3 spans 11 residues. Trimming took off 3 bases at V and 6 bases at J, with 2 bases between the two ends.

This clone has ten or more counts. This chain joins TRBV30 and TRBJ2-1; 9 bases are shared with TRBD2. The germline V gene encodes CDR1 GTSNPN and CDR2 SVGIG (reference sequence). The CDR3 is 18 amino acids. V shed 1 base, J shed 2 bases, and the junction held 12 bases outside the gene matches. This CDR3 is CAWSGTSEREAPYNEQFF. Written as DNA, the CDR3 is TGTGCCTGGAGTGGGACCAGTGAGCGGGAGGCCCCCTACAATGAGCAGTTCTTC.

The V call is TRBV5-1, the J call TRBJ2-5; 10 bases fit TRBD2. Trimming removed 0 bases from V and 2 bases from J; junction bases left unmatched: 10. This CDR3 is built from 18 residues. Germline CDR1 and CDR2: SGHRS and YFSETQ. The CDR3, as DNA: TGCGCCAGCAGCTTGGTGCTAGCGGGAGATTTTGGGCAAGAGACCCAGTACTTC. This translates into CASSLVLAGDFGQETQYF.

Concerning this clone itself: A much more abundant neighbour one base away suggests this may be a read error. This chain connects TRBV10-3 to TRBJ2-3; 10 nucleotides match TRBD2. CDR3 size: 15 residues. Germline values: CDR1 ENHRY, CDR2 SYGVKD. The CDR3 reads CAISGAGGLTDTRYF. The CDR3 region has the DNA TGTGCCATCAGTGGAGCGGGAGGGCTCACAGATACGCGGTATTTT.

The J gene is TRBJ1-5, the V gene TRBV16; no clear D gene. Germline V gene data show CDR1 as KGHSY and CDR2 as FQNENV. The CDR3 is made up of 16 amino acids. V was shortened by 1 base and J by 3 bases, with 13 bases between the two germline ends. Here the CDR3 reads CASSQWSGRTNQPQHF. The CDR3 DNA reads TGTGCCAGCAGCCAATGGTCGGGCAGGACCAATCAGCCCCAGCATTTT.